These 22 T cell receptor beta chains were sequenced from one sample in a study of cytomegalovirus exposure and HLA in healthy donors (dated by TCRdb to the late 2010s). Libraries came from the immunoSEQ multiplex PCR assay. For the multiplex PCR, a mixture combining 60 forward primers for TCR Vbeta segments and 13 reverse primers for TCR Jbeta segments was used. TCRdb holds this immuneACCESS table with in-frame rearrangements only. Some clones are missing; in checked studies, unresolved V genes explain under half, and the rest has no known cause. Present in this sample are under 250,000 clones, around 81% of which were seen just once. About 7.5% of the sample goes to the ten largest clones. Sequenced: PBMCs. Every receptor here comes from a woman aged 60-75 years in good health and CMV-seropositive.

V and J are TRBV7-9 and TRBJ1-1, with TRBD1 matching over 7 bases. This CDR3 is 14 amino acids long. Germline CDR1 and CDR2: SEHNR and FQNEAQ (reference sequence). The junction had 8 bases not matched to a gene; V was cut back by 2 bases and J by 8 bases. The CDR3 loop reads CASSLKGAGGEAFF. CDR3 nucleotides: TGTGCCAGCAGCTTAAAGGGGGCAGGTGGAGAAGCTTTCTTT.

This clone occurred once. The chain recombines TRBV5-4 with TRBJ2-5, with D perhaps matching TRBD2 (6 bases). Trimming took off 5 bases at V and 2 bases at J, with 10 bases between the two ends. The V gene's germline CDR1 is SGHNT and CDR2 YYREEE (reference sequence). There are 13 residues in the CDR3. This CDR3 is CASRDGGQETQYF. CDR3 DNA sequence: TGTGCCAGCAGGGACGGGGGACAAGAGACCCAGTACTTC.

In regard to this clone: The junction departs from germline at one end; a sequencing error may be responsible. The rearrangement links TRBV29-1 to TRBJ1-1, with a possible D match to TRBD1 (6 bases). Germline assignment: CDR1 SQVTM and CDR2 ANQGSEA. This CDR3 region has 14 residues. CDR3 sequence reads: CSVRQEIMNTEASF. In DNA form, the CDR3 reads TGCAGCGTTCGACAGGAGATAATGAACACTGAAGCTTCCTTT.

This chain uses TRBV6-6 with TRBJ1-5; the match to TRBD1 covers 7 bases. There are 15 residues in the CDR3. V shed 6 bases and J 2 bases; nucleotides not matched to a gene: 7. The germline V gene has CDR1 MNHNY and CDR2 SVGAGI (reference sequence). In nucleotides, the CDR3 is TGTGCCAGCAGGGACAGGCAGTTGGGCAATCAGCCCCAGCATTTT. Translating it yields CASRDRQLGNQPQHF.

The V and J genes are TRBV29-1 and TRBJ2-1; TRBD1 aligns across 9 bases. Unmatched junction bases numbered 6, after V lost 7 bases and J lost 8 bases. The CDR3 length is 12 residues. CDR1 is SQVTM and CDR2 is ANQGSEA in the germline V gene. The CDR3 reads CSGTGGADEQFF. The CDR3 nucleotides are TGCAGCGGTACAGGGGGCGCGGATGAGCAGTTCTTC.

The chain carries TRBV5-1 and TRBJ1-3; no firm D call. Germline V CDR1 and CDR2: SGHRS, YFSETQ. The V and J ends lost 0 bases and 1 base respectively, with 11 bases between them. This CDR3 comprises 16 residues. The CDR3 DNA reads TGCGCCAGCAGCTTGGGACAACCAACTTCTGGAAACACCATATATTTT. Residues: CASSLGQPTSGNTIYF.

The J gene is TRBJ2-1, the V gene TRBV7-9; D may be TRBD2 (5 bases). Trimming removed 1 base at V and 6 bases at J, with 19 bases between. Germline V gene data show CDR1 as SEHNR and CDR2 as FQNEAQ (reference sequence). This CDR3 comprises 17 residues. CDR3 region: CASSLGGFAGGSNEQFF. As DNA, the CDR3 is TGTGCCAGCAGCTTAGGTGGGTTCGCAGGAGGATCCAATGAGCAGTTCTTC.

CDR3 bases: TGTGCCAGTAACAGGGGGGGAACAAGAGAGGGCCAGTACTTC. Translation gives CASNRGGTREGQYF. This chain uses TRBV19 with TRBJ2-5; D is perhaps TRBD1 (8 bases). Per the germline V gene, CDR1 is LNHDA and CDR2 is SQIVND (reference sequence). The CDR3 is 14 residues long. V was pared by 7 bases and J by 10 bases, with 22 bases between.

CDR3 residues: CASRDFSTGELFF. The CDR3 DNA is TGTGCCAGCAGGGACTTTTCCACCGGGGAGCTGTTTTTT. V usage is TRBV5-4 and J usage is TRBJ2-2; the D gene is possibly TRBD2 (5 bases). Germline values: CDR1 SGHNT, CDR2 YYREEE (reference sequence). The CDR3 has 13 amino acids. Trimming took 5 bases from V and 4 from J, leaving 9 bases between them. Variable domain in full (rest from reference TRBV5-4 and TRBJ2-2): ETGVTQSPTHLIKTRGQQVTLRCSSQSGHNTVSWYQQALGQGPQFIFQYYREEENGRGNFPPRFSGLQFPNYSSELNVNALELDDSALYLCASRDFSTGELFFGEGSRLTVL.

The V call is TRBV18, the J call TRBJ1-1; 8 bases fit TRBD1. The length of the CDR3 is 16 residues. Per germline, CDR1 KGHSH and CDR2 LQKENI. The V gene end was trimmed by 2 bases and the J gene end by 0 bases; junction bases not matched to a gene: 5. The CDR3 is CASSPWTGRVNTEAFF. CDR3 coding DNA: TGTGCCAGCTCACCATGGACAGGGCGGGTGAACACTGAAGCTTTCTTT.

This clone occurred once. This chain connects TRBV27 to TRBJ2-3; TRBD2 agrees at 9 bases. Germline values: CDR1 MNHEY, CDR2 SMNVEV (reference sequence). This CDR3 region has 16 residues. The ends lost 8 bases at V and 1 base at J; junction bases unmatched: 10. The chain's CDR3 is CASSLLSGRRTDTQYF. CDR3 in DNA: TGTGCCAGCTCCCTTCTTAGCGGGAGACGCACAGATACGCAGTATTTT.

V is TRBV9 and J is TRBJ2-3; maybe TRBD1 (5 bases). This CDR3 region has 15 residues. Deletions cut 1 base from V and 0 bases from J, with 9 bases between. Germline V CDR1 and CDR2: SGDLS, YYNGEE. CDR3 residues: CASSVMDTSTDTQYF. The DNA for the CDR3 is TGTGCCAGCAGCGTAATGGACACAAGCACAGATACGCAGTATTTT.

This clone was observed a single time. The rearrangement joins TRBV15 to TRBJ1-2, with a weak D call TRBD1 (6 bases). V lost 1 base to trimming and J lost 4 bases, with 16 bases between them. Germline V lookup: CDR1 LNHNV, CDR2 YYDKDF (reference sequence). The CDR3 consists of 16 residues. CDR3 sequence (DNA): TGTGCCACCAGCAGAGGGGGGCCAGGGCAGTCCTATGGCTACACCTTC. Translation: CATSRGGPGQSYGYTF.

The rearrangement joins TRBV18 to TRBJ2-7; D perhaps matches TRBD1 (5 bases). The CDR3 is 14 amino acids. Germline V gene data show CDR1 as KGHSH and CDR2 as LQKENI. V was pared by 0 bases and J by 4 bases, with 10 bases between. CDR3 sequence: CASSPPSGYYEQYF. The CDR3 nucleotides are TGTGCCAGCTCACCACCGTCAGGGTATTACGAGCAGTACTTC.

This clone was detected only a few times. The chain combines TRBV19 with TRBJ2-3; D not certain. The CDR3 is 15 amino acids. Germline CDR1 reads LNHDA; CDR2 reads SQIVND (reference sequence). Trimming stripped 3 bases from V and 0 bases from J, with 10 bases between. CDR3 sequence reads: CASSMTGFSTDTQYF. The CDR3 DNA reads TGTGCCAGTAGTATGACCGGGTTTAGCACAGATACGCAGTATTTT.

This chain uses TRBV2 with TRBJ2-7, with 9 positions matching TRBD2. V dropped 3 bases and J dropped 4; count of bases not matched to a gene: 4. Germline V CDR1 and CDR2: SNHLY, FYNNEI. This CDR3 spans 14 amino acids. CDR3 nucleotides: TGTGCCAGCAGTGACAGGACTAGCGCTTACGAGCAGTACTTC. Translating gives CASSDRTSAYEQYF.

As to this clone: The junction shows a germline mismatch at one end, possibly a read error. The chain carries TRBV7-9 and TRBJ1-1; D uncertain. The germline CDR1 and CDR2 sequences are SEHNR and FQNEAQ (reference sequence). This CDR3 contains 15 residues. CDR3 region: CSSSSVEEGNTEAFF. In nucleotides, the CDR3 is TGTTCCAGCAGCTCAGTGGAGGAGGGGAACACTGAAGCTTTCTTT. Together with reference TRBV7-9 and TRBJ1-1, the CDR3 gives the full variable domain: DTGVSQNPRHKITKRGQNVTFRCDPISEHNRLYWYRQTLGQGPEFLTYFQNEAQLEKSRLLSDRFSAERPKGSFSTLEIQRTEQGDSAMYLCSSSSVEEGNTEAFFGQGTRLTVV.

The rearrangement joins TRBV6-5 to TRBJ2-7, with D tentatively TRBD1 (7 bases). The CDR3 covers 12 residues. V gave up 6 bases and J gave up 4 bases, with 10 bases separating them. Germline CDR1 is MNHEY and CDR2 is SVGAGI. CDR3 sequence reads: CASSAGQYEQYF. DNA of the CDR3: TGTGCCAGCAGCGCGGGACAGTACGAGCAGTACTTC.

The gene calls are TRBV11-2 and TRBJ2-5; tentatively, D is TRBD2 (5 bases). CDR1 and CDR2 (germline): SGHAT, FQNNGV. Trimming cost V 5 bases and J 1 base, with 20 bases left between them. The CDR3 length is 17 residues. CDR3: CASSPRDALKIQETQYF. The DNA for the CDR3 is TGTGCCAGCAGCCCTCGGGATGCCCTAAAGATCCAAGAGACCCAGTACTTC.

The chain has TRBV7-9 and TRBJ1-2, with D possibly matching TRBD1 (6 bases). V lost 8 bases, J lost 2 bases, and 15 bases lay in between. CDR1 and CDR2 from the germline V gene are SEHNR and FQNEAQ (reference sequence). This CDR3 spans 14 amino acids. The CDR3 sequence is CASVGRDTNYGYTF. DNA for the CDR3: TGTGCCAGCGTTGGCCGGGACACCAACTATGGCTACACCTTC.

The rearrangement links TRBV11-2 to TRBJ2-1, with D uncertain. The germline V gene encodes CDR1 SGHAT and CDR2 FQNNGV. The CDR3 loop spans 13 amino acids. Trimming took off 1 base at V and 5 bases at J, with 6 bases between the two ends. CDR3 coding DNA: TGTGCCAGCAGCTTAGTTGTAGACAATGAGCAGTTCTTC. Protein: CASSLVVDNEQFF.

This chain connects TRBV28 to TRBJ2-7, with 9 positions matching TRBD2. Germline CDR1 MDHEN, CDR2 SYDVKM. The CDR3 length is 16 residues. V lost 2 bases, J lost 5 bases, and 10 bases stayed unmatched. As DNA, the CDR3 is TGTGCCAGCAGTTTAAGGGCTAGCGGGATACACCACGAGCAGTACTTC. As protein: CASSLRASGIHHEQYF.